This section outlines one TCR beta chain sequence together with its context. Its antigen is unidentified. Germline values: CDR1 KGHSH, CDR2 LQKENI. V lost 3 bases, J lost 0 bases, and 14 bases lay in between. The CDR3 consists of 16 residues. This sample is drawn from a study of cytomegalovirus exposure and HLA in healthy donors. Study-wide results and limits: An observed cluster of highly shared sequence variants was recorded as a likely sequencing artifact. An assumption of roughly uniform sequencing depth across donors underlay the presence/absence analyses. Equally common other TCR beta chains were less clonally expanded than HLA-associated ones, a later analysis found.

PCR employed 60 Vbeta and 13 Jbeta primers. Produced via immunoSEQ multiplex PCR; TCRdb's table is partial and in-frame only. The top ten clones hold roughly 2% of a sample with over 150,000 clones, 65% to 90% of them seen once. The source of this sequence is a human donor in good health. What was sequenced was PBMCs. This chain links TRBV18 with TRBJ1-1, with D tentatively TRBD1 (6 bases). The CDR3 coding sequence is TGTGCCAGCTCACCGATGACAGGAATCATGAACACTGAAGCTTTCTTT. Translation: CASSPMTGIMNTEAFF.